A single sample is the source of the 19 T cell receptor beta chains below, sequenced in a study of cytomegalovirus exposure and HLA in healthy donors. PCR amplification relied on 60 Vbeta primers (plus 13 Jbeta primers). Produced via immunoSEQ multiplex PCR; TCRdb's table is partial and in-frame only. The data hold hundreds of thousands of clones, with almost 85% observed a single time. Sequencing was carried out using PBMCs. The receptors originated from a woman in her thirties or forties in good health and CMV-seronegative.

This rearrangement joins TRBV7-8 to TRBJ2-1; 10 bases fit TRBD1. From germline, CDR1 is SGHVS and CDR2 FQNEAQ. The CDR3 totals 16 residues. The V segment lost 0 bases and the J segment 9 bases; nucleotides outside the gene matches: 8. CDR3 sequence: CASSLAGTGVYREQFF. The DNA of the CDR3 is TGTGCCAGCAGCTTAGCCGGGACAGGGGTCTATCGTGAGCAGTTCTTC.

V is TRBV7-3 and J is TRBJ2-1; D not certain. CDR1 is SGHTA, CDR2 FQGTGA, per germline. V lost 5 bases and J 0 bases, leaving 20 bases between the germline ends. This CDR3 is 18 amino acids long. CDR3 sequence reads: CASSQYPPSASSYNEQFF. The CDR3 nucleotides read TGTGCCAGCAGCCAATATCCCCCCTCCGCGAGCTCCTACAATGAGCAGTTCTTC.

V and J are TRBV13 and TRBJ2-3; D not resolved. CDR1 and CDR2 (germline): PRHDT, FYEKMQ (reference sequence). Trimming left V 10 bases short and J 3 bases short, with 14 bases between. The CDR3 consists of 13 residues. CDR3 coding DNA: TGTGCCACCGGAACAAGACAAACAGATACGCAGTATTTT. Translating it yields CATGTRQTDTQYF.

The chain links TRBV5-1 to TRBJ1-1; D perhaps matches TRBD1 (5 bases). The CDR3 sequence is 14 residues long. The V and J ends lost 5 bases and 3 bases respectively, with 14 bases between them. CDR1 is SGHRS, CDR2 YFSETQ, per germline. In nucleotides, the CDR3 is TGCGCCAGCAGATCGGGGGGGATGTACACTGAAGCTTTCTTT. Translation: CASRSGGMYTEAFF.

V is TRBV10-3 and J is TRBJ1-5; D gene unclear. The CDR3 extends over 14 amino acids. Germline V CDR1 and CDR2: ENHRY, SYGVKD. Trimming shortened V by 4 bases and J by 2 bases, and 9 bases separated the two germline ends. This CDR3 is CAISAAGGNQPQHF. The CDR3 DNA reads TGTGCCATCAGTGCGGCGGGAGGCAATCAGCCCCAGCATTTT.

The rearrangement joins TRBV10-3 to TRBJ1-2, with D hard to call. The germline V and J ends were trimmed by 3 bases and 0 bases, with 14 bases remaining between them. The CDR3 is made up of 16 amino acids. The germline gives CDR1 ENHRY, CDR2 SYGVKD. Here the CDR3 DNA reads TGTGCCATCAGTGATCTCCAGTCACCAGCTAACTATGGCTACACCTTC. As protein: CAISDLQSPANYGYTF.

This rearrangement joins TRBV9 to TRBJ2-5, with D possibly matching TRBD2 (7 bases). The CDR3 covers 16 residues. Germline lookup yields CDR1 SGDLS and CDR2 YYNGEE. V lost 3 bases and J 5 bases, leaving 20 bases between the germline ends. CDR3 nucleotides: TGTGCCAGCAGCGCAGTACTAGGGGGGGCAGGGGAGACCCAGTACTTC. Protein sequence: CASSAVLGGAGETQYF.

CDR3 in DNA: TGTGCCAGCAGTAAGGGAGTCCCTCTCCAAGAGACCCAGTACTTC. Translation gives CASSKGVPLQETQYF. The chain employs TRBV27 and TRBJ2-5; perhaps TRBD2 as D (5 bases). The CDR3 extends over 15 amino acids. Germline CDR1 MNHEY, CDR2 SMNVEV (reference sequence). Trimming removed 5 bases at V and 1 base at J, with 14 bases between.

This chain links TRBV6-6 with TRBJ1-1; TRBD1 is a possible D gene (5 bases). The CDR3 has 14 residues. From germline, CDR1 is MNHNY and CDR2 SVGAGI (reference sequence). Trimming stripped 2 bases from V and 1 base from J, with 8 bases between. In DNA form, the CDR3 reads TGTGCCAGCAGTTACGGGGGGGGGAACACTGAAGCTTTCTTT. It is translated as CASSYGGGNTEAFF.

This chain links TRBV18 with TRBJ1-5, with D perhaps matching TRBD1 (6 bases). Germline V gives CDR1 KGHSH, CDR2 LQKENI. Trimming shortened V by 4 bases and J by 6 bases, and 19 bases separated the two germline ends. The CDR3 is 16 residues long. The CDR3 region has the DNA TGTGCCAGCTCACTAGGGTCACAGGGCGGCAGTCAGCCCCAGCATTTT. It is translated as CASSLGSQGGSQPQHF.

This chain connects TRBV5-4 to TRBJ2-5, with 8 bases that match TRBD1. Germline values: CDR1 SGHNT, CDR2 YYREEE (reference sequence). The CDR3 extends over 14 amino acids. J was trimmed by 5 bases and V by 4 bases; bases with no gene match: 7. The CDR3 DNA is TGTGCCAGCAGCCTTTGGACAGGGACGGAGACCCAGTACTTC. Its protein is CASSLWTGTETQYF.

V usage is TRBV11-2 and J usage is TRBJ2-1; D is possibly TRBD1 (5 bases). The CDR3 runs 14 residues. V was trimmed by 4 bases and J by 4 bases, leaving 11 bases between them. From germline, CDR1 is SGHAT and CDR2 FQNNGV. Here the CDR3 reads CASSSGQKYNEQFF. CDR3 DNA: TGTGCCAGCAGCTCAGGACAAAAATACAATGAGCAGTTCTTC.

CDR3 DNA sequence: TGCGCCAGCAGCGACAGGGTAAATGAAAAACTGTTTTTT. Translated, it gives CASSDRVNEKLFF. The chain couples TRBV10-1 to TRBJ1-4, with 7 bases that match TRBD1. The CDR3 consists of 13 residues. Germline values: CDR1 WNHNN, CDR2 SYGVQD (reference sequence). Trimming cost V 6 bases and J 5 bases; bases outside gene matches: 3.

A remark on this clone: The germline gene is not matched at one end of the junction; a read error may be the cause. Written as DNA, the CDR3 is TGTTCCAGCAGCTACCTCACAGGTGAGCAGTTCTTC. Translation: CSSSYLTGEQFF. J is TRBJ2-1 and V is TRBV7-9; possible D gene TRBD1, 5 bases. The germline gives CDR1 SEHNR, CDR2 FQNEAQ (reference sequence). There are 12 residues in the CDR3.

This rearrangement joins TRBV2 to TRBJ1-1, with D possibly matching TRBD1 (6 bases). The CDR3 has 14 amino acids. The germline gives CDR1 SNHLY, CDR2 FYNNEI. Trimming shortened V by 4 bases and J by 5 bases, and 14 bases separated the two germline ends. CDR3 amino acids: CASSVAQGMTEAFF. CDR3 DNA: TGTGCCAGCAGTGTAGCGCAGGGGATGACTGAAGCTTTCTTT.

This clone showed up just a few times. The chain combines TRBV28 with TRBJ2-5; 14 bases fit TRBD2. V lost 10 bases to trimming and J lost 7 bases; unmatched junction nucleotides: 8. Germline assignment: CDR1 MDHEN and CDR2 SYDVKM. The CDR3 totals 14 residues. The CDR3 reads CAISGLAGVVTQYF. The CDR3 nucleotides are TGTGCCATCTCGGGACTAGCGGGGGTTGTGACCCAGTACTTC.

This clone was found a few times. This chain joins TRBV19 and TRBJ1-1; 9 bases match TRBD1. The ends lost 6 bases at V and 11 bases at J; junction bases unmatched: 7. Germline V lookup: CDR1 LNHDA, CDR2 SQIVND (reference sequence). This CDR3 is 12 amino acids long. CDR3 sequence reads: CASSTTGGGAFF. CDR3 bases: TGTGCCAGTAGCACCACAGGGGGCGGTGCTTTCTTT.

This clone was observed once. V and J are TRBV6-5 and TRBJ2-7, with 7 bases identical to TRBD1. The V gene's germline CDR1 is MNHEY and CDR2 SVGAGI. The CDR3 has 15 residues. V shed 0 bases, J shed 0 bases, and the junction held 2 bases outside the gene matches. CDR3 coding DNA: TGTGCCAGCAGTTACTCGACAGGGAGCTCCTACGAGCAGTACTTC. Protein: CASSYSTGSSYEQYF.

The rearrangement joins TRBV18 to TRBJ2-3, with D possibly TRBD2 on 5 matching bases. Germline V CDR1 and CDR2: KGHSH, LQKENI. V lost 2 bases, J lost 15 bases, and 18 bases lay in between. CDR3 size: 13 residues. The CDR3 reads CASSPEGGIPLYF. The CDR3 coding sequence is TGTGCCAGCTCACCAGAGGGCGGAATCCCTCTTTATTTT.